Below are 3 T cell receptor beta chains sequenced from a single sample in a study of blood T cell repertoires in COVID-19. Data came from immunoSEQ multiplex PCR; TCRdb stores just in-frame clones and leaves some out. Seen here are 95,000 to 150,000 clones, 75% to 90% observed once, and the top ten hold 25% to 35%. Sequences were obtained from peripheral blood. The receptors were gathered from a woman aged 70-85 years with acute or convalescent COVID-19.

The chain carries TRBV28 and TRBJ1-2; the D is unclear. The CDR3 spans 15 residues. V lost 2 bases and J 4 bases, leaving 14 bases between the germline ends. From germline, CDR1 is MDHEN and CDR2 SYDVKM. The CDR3, as DNA: TGTGCCAGCAGTTTAAGCGGCTCCCAAAGCTATGGCTACACCTTC. It encodes CASSLSGSQSYGYTF.

The chain uses TRBV2 and TRBJ2-7, with a possible D match to TRBD1 (6 bases). V shed 3 bases and J shed 3 bases, with 15 bases lying between them. There are 15 residues in the CDR3. CDR1 and CDR2 from the germline V gene are SNHLY and FYNNEI. The CDR3 DNA sequence: TGTGCCAGCAGTGATTTCTGGGACACACACTACGAGCAGTACTTC. Encoded protein: CASSDFWDTHYEQYF.

The chain is built from TRBV7-9 and TRBJ1-1, with 7 positions matching TRBD1. The CDR3 is made up of 15 amino acids. CDR1 is SEHNR, CDR2 FQNEAQ, per germline (reference sequence). Trimming cost V 5 bases and J 0 bases; bases outside gene matches: 6. CDR3 sequence (DNA): TGTGCCAGCAGCCCCCGACAGGGATTGAACACTGAAGCTTTCTTT. This encodes CASSPRQGLNTEAFF.